Below, 15 T cell receptor beta chains from the same sample are listed, as sequenced in a study of T cell changes during pregnancy in multiple sclerosis. TCRdb keeps only in-frame clones here, not all; method: immunoSEQ multiplex PCR. The sample comprises around 40,000 clones, 92% of which are singletons, and around 0.73% rests with the top ten. The sequencing used CD4+ T cells from peripheral blood mononuclear cells, collected in the third trimester of pregnancy. These receptors originate from a female donor with multiple sclerosis, enrolled in a pregnancy study.

This chain's CDR3 is CAIRLGLVDNEQFF. The CDR3 DNA reads as TGTGCCATCAGATTGGGACTAGTCGACAATGAGCAGTTCTTC. This rearrangement joins TRBV10-3 to TRBJ2-1, with 8 positions matching TRBD2. The CDR3 loop spans 14 amino acids. The V gene end was trimmed by 6 bases and the J gene end by 5 bases; junction bases not matched to a gene: 6. Germline CDR1 ENHRY, CDR2 SYGVKD.

The chain links TRBV5-5 to TRBJ2-7; 8 bases fit TRBD1. V lost 0 bases to trimming and J lost 0 bases; unmatched junction nucleotides: 2. From germline, CDR1 is SGHKS and CDR2 YYEKEE (reference sequence). The CDR3 is 15 amino acids. For the CDR3, the DNA is TGTGCCAGCAGCTTGGAGACAGGGGTCTCCTACGAGCAGTACTTC. It translates to CASSLETGVSYEQYF.

The genes are TRBV4-1 and TRBJ2-7; 7 bases match TRBD1. Germline V gives CDR1 MGHRA, CDR2 YSYEKL. V dropped 1 base and J dropped 2; count of bases not matched to a gene: 5. CDR3 length: 15 residues. CDR3 protein: CASSQAPTGPYEQYF. As DNA, the CDR3 is TGCGCCAGCAGCCAAGCTCCGACAGGGCCCTACGAGCAGTACTTC.

The chain combines TRBV29-1 with TRBJ2-3, with 7 bases matching TRBD1. V shed 2 bases, J shed 2 bases, and the junction held 4 bases outside the gene matches. The germline gives CDR1 SQVTM, CDR2 ANQGSEA. CDR3 length equals 14 residues. Here the CDR3 reads CSVERTGNTDTQYF. CDR3 in DNA: TGCAGCGTTGAACGGACAGGTAACACAGATACGCAGTATTTT.

This rearrangement joins TRBV11-3 to TRBJ2-1; 11 bases match TRBD2. This CDR3 region has 17 residues. V lost 0 bases to trimming and J lost 6 bases; unmatched junction nucleotides: 7. Germline V CDR1 and CDR2: SGHNT, YENEEA. The chain's CDR3 is CASSLDYSGRATNEQFF. The CDR3 DNA reads TGTGCCAGCAGCTTAGATTATAGCGGGAGGGCCACCAATGAGCAGTTCTTC.

This chain links TRBV10-3 with TRBJ2-1; 12 nucleotides align to TRBD2. J gave up 5 bases and V 5 bases, and 7 bases lay outside the gene matches. From germline, CDR1 is ENHRY and CDR2 SYGVKD. The CDR3 consists of 16 residues. The CDR3 coding sequence is TGTGCCATCAGTCGACTAGCGGGAGACCTCCACAATGAGCAGTTCTTC. It codes for CAISRLAGDLHNEQFF.

This chain uses TRBV11-2 with TRBJ2-3; D may be TRBD2 (6 bases). Trimming cost V 10 bases and J 0 bases, with 14 bases left between them. The CDR3 length is 14 residues. Germline-derived CDR1 and CDR2 are SGHAT and FQNNGV. The CDR3 spells CATAGTPSTDTQYF. The CDR3 coding sequence is TGTGCCACCGCCGGGACTCCAAGCACAGATACGCAGTATTTT. The entire variable domain, with the rest obtained from reference TRBV11-2 and TRBJ2-3, is as follows: EAGVAQSPRYKIIEKRQSVAFWCNPISGHATLYWYQQILGQGPKLLIQFQNNGVVDDSQLPKDRFSAERLKGVDSTLKIQPAKLEDSAVYLCATAGTPSTDTQYFGPGTRLTVL.

The CDR3 coding sequence is TGTGCCAGCAGCCAGGCGACCGGACAGGCTGAAGCTTTCTTT. It specifies CASSQATGQAEAFF. V gene TRBV14 combines with J gene TRBJ1-1; 7 bases line up with TRBD1. CDR1 and CDR2 (germline): SGHDN, FVKESK. CDR3 size: 14 residues. The V segment lost 3 bases and the J segment 6 bases; nucleotides outside the gene matches: 7.

V gene TRBV6-5 combines with J gene TRBJ2-5; weak D call: TRBD2 (6 bases). The V gene's germline CDR1 is MNHEY and CDR2 SVGAGI. V was trimmed by 2 bases and J by 2 bases, leaving 15 bases between them. CDR3 length equals 16 residues. The CDR3 coding sequence is TGTGCCAGCAGTTACGGTAGCGGACCTACTCAAGAGACCCAGTACTTC. It yields the protein CASSYGSGPTQETQYF.

This clone occurred a few times. The chain is built from TRBV11-2 and TRBJ1-1; D call uncertain. CDR1 SGHAT and CDR2 FQNNGV come from the germline V gene. V gave up 3 bases and J gave up 4 bases, with 12 bases separating them. This CDR3 is 14 amino acids long. CDR3 DNA: TGTGCCAGCAGCTTGGGGAGGTTTGGCACTGAAGCTTTCTTT. Protein: CASSLGRFGTEAFF.

The gene calls are TRBV5-1 and TRBJ2-2; tentative D call: TRBD2 (6 bases). V was cut by 0 bases and J by 6 bases, with 18 bases left in between. Looked up from germline, CDR1 is SGHRS and CDR2 is YFSETQ. This CDR3 region has 17 residues. Written as DNA, the CDR3 is TGCGCCAGCAGCTTGGTTACGGCTAGCGAGGATTCCGGGGAGCTGTTTTTT. Amino acid sequence: CASSLVTASEDSGELFF.

The rearrangement links TRBV6-5 to TRBJ1-5; 7 nucleotides line up with TRBD1. There are 15 residues in the CDR3. Germline-derived CDR1 and CDR2 are MNHEY and SVGAGI. V was pared by 6 bases and J by 3 bases, with 8 bases of the junction left unmatched. The chain's CDR3 is CASSKGRGVNQPQHF. The CDR3 DNA is TGTGCCAGCAGCAAGGGCAGGGGGGTCAATCAGCCCCAGCATTTT.

The V and J genes are TRBV18 and TRBJ2-7; 8 bases are shared with TRBD2. The trim removed 2 bases at V and 5 bases at J, leaving 8 bases unmatched. This CDR3 contains 15 residues. Germline V gene sequence: CDR1 KGHSH, CDR2 LQKENI. CDR3 loop: CASSPTLAGSHEQYF. The CDR3 coding sequence is TGTGCCAGCTCACCAACCCTAGCGGGTTCCCACGAGCAGTACTTC. The variable domain in full, with the rest retrieved from reference TRBV18 and TRBJ2-7, is NAGVMQNPRHLVRRRGQEARLRCSPMKGHSHVYWYRQLPEEGLKFMVYLQKENIIDESGMPKERFSAEFPKEGPSILRIQQVVRGDSAAYFCASSPTLAGSHEQYFGPGTRLTVT.

This clone is a singleton in its sample. The genes are TRBV11-3 and TRBJ1-4; TRBD1 aligns across 7 bases. The ends lost 7 bases at V and 8 bases at J; junction bases unmatched: 10. The CDR3 has 14 amino acids. Germline loops: CDR1 SGHNT, CDR2 YENEEA. The CDR3 nucleotides read TGTGCCAGCAACCCGGACAGGTCGGGCGAAAAACTGTTTTTT. Amino acids: CASNPDRSGEKLFF.

The rearrangement uses TRBV6-6 and TRBJ2-1; TRBD2 matches at 13 bases. Germline V gene sequence: CDR1 MNHNY, CDR2 SVGAGI (reference sequence). This CDR3 region has 15 residues. V shed 5 bases, J shed 4 bases, and the junction held 2 bases outside the gene matches. In DNA, the CDR3 is TGTGCCAGCAGTCAACTAGCGGGAGGGTACAATGAGCAGTTCTTC. It encodes CASSQLAGGYNEQFF.